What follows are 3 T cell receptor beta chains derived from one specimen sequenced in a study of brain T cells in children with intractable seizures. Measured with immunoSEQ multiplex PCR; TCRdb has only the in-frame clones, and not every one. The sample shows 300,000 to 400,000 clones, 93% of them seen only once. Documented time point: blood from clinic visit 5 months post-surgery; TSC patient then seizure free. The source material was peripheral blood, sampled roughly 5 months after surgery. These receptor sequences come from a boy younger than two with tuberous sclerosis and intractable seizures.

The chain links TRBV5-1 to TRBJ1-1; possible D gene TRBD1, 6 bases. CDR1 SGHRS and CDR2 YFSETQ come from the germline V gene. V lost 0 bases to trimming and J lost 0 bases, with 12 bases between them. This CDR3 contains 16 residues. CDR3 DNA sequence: TGCGCCAGCAGCTTGGCCACAGGGCCCATGAACACTGAAGCTTTCTTT. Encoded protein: CASSLATGPMNTEAFF. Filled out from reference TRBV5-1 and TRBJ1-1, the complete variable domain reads KAGVTQTPRYLIKTRGQQVTLSCSPISGHRSVSWYQQTPGQGLQFLFEYFSETQRNKGNFPGRFSGRQFSNSRSEMNVSTLELGDSALYLCASSLATGPMNTEAFFGQGTRLTVV.

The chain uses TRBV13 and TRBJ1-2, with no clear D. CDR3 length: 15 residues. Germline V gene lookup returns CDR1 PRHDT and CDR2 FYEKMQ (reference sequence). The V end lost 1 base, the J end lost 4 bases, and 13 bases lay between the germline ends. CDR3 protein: CASSLVSPVFYGYTF. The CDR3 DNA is TGTGCCAGCAGCTTAGTCAGTCCCGTTTTCTATGGCTACACCTTC.

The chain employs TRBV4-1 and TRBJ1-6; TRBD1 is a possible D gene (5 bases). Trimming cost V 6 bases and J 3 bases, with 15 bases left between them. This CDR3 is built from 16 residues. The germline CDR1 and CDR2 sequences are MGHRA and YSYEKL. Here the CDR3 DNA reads TGCGCCAGCAGACCGGGGCTAGGAAACTATAATTCACCCCTCCACTTT. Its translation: CASRPGLGNYNSPLHF.